These T cell receptor beta chains were read from a single sample in a study of blood T cell repertoires in COVID-19. Data came from immunoSEQ multiplex PCR; TCRdb stores just in-frame clones and leaves some out. The table shows some 390,000 clones, with around 87% occurring only once. The specimen was peripheral blood. The source of these receptors is a human donor in a cohort sampled during active COVID-19. Each CDR3 is given with its conserved first and last residue. D genes are given only for firm matches. Not every row has a clone size; where given, it reads once, few, many or a size class.

D gene | clone size | J gene | CDR3 length | V gene | CDR3 protein | CDR3 DNA
NA | NA | TRBJ1-1 | 11 | TRBV30 | CAWSVGRIAFF | TGTGCCTGGAGTGTGGGGAGGATAGCTTTCTTT
NA | NA | TRBJ2-7 | 15 | TRBV5-1 | CASSLAATNSYEQYF | TGCGCCAGCAGCTTGGCCGCGACAAACTCCTACGAGCAGTACTTC
NA | NA | TRBJ1-4 | 13 | TRBV19 | CASSWQVNEKLFF | TGTGCCAGTAGCTGGCAAGTGAATGAAAAACTGTTTTTT
TRBD1 | NA | TRBJ1-2 | 13 | TRBV10-3 | CAISEDRGDGYTF | TGTGCCATCAGTGAGGACAGGGGAGATGGCTACACCTTC
TRBD2 | NA | TRBJ2-2 | 15 | TRBV28 | CASSSSGRGTGELFF | TGTGCCAGCAGCTCTAGCGGGAGGGGTACCGGGGAGCTGTTTTTT
TRBD2 | NA | TRBJ2-1 | 15 | TRBV5-8 | CASSLEISGIFEQFF | TGTGCCAGCAGCTTGGAAATTAGCGGGATTTTTGAGCAGTTCTTC
TRBD2 | NA | TRBJ2-1 | 15 | TRBV5-4 | CASSGSGGARNEQFF | TGTGCCAGCAGCGGTAGCGGGGGGGCCCGCAATGAGCAGTTCTTC
NA | once | TRBJ1-6 | 15 | TRBV5-6 | CASSRERGWNSPLHF | TGTGCCAGCTCAAGGGAGCGGGGGTGGAATTCACCCCTCCACTTT
NA | NA | TRBJ2-5 | 15 | TRBV6-6 | CASSSPRDYQETQYF | TGTGCCAGCAGTTCCCCTAGGGACTACCAAGAGACCCAGTACTTC
TRBD1 | NA | TRBJ1-4 | 17 | TRBV11-2 | CASSRQGASSVDEKLFF | TGTGCCAGCAGCCGACAGGGGGCGTCGAGCGTCGATGAAAAACTGTTTTTT
NA | NA | TRBJ2-6 | 13 | TRBV30 | CASTVSGANVLTF | TGTGCCTCAACAGTCTCTGGGGCCAACGTCCTGACTTTC
TRBD1 | NA | TRBJ2-3 | 16 | TRBV6-5 | CASSFLTGGFTDTQYF | TGTGCCAGCAGTTTCCTGACAGGGGGCTTCACAGATACGCAGTATTTT
NA | NA | TRBJ1-6 | 16 | TRBV5-5 | CASSLAVGQGGSPLHF | TGTGCCAGCAGCTTGGCCGTTGGGCAGGGCGGATCACCCCTCCACTTT
TRBD1 | NA | TRBJ2-1 | 13 | TRBV27 | CASRRQGGDEQFF | TGTGCCAGCAGGAGACAGGGGGGAGATGAGCAGTTCTTC
NA | once | TRBJ2-3 | 15 | TRBV28 | CASSLQGFASDTQYF | TGTGCCAGCAGTTTACAGGGGTTTGCGTCAGATACGCAGTATTTT
NA | NA | TRBJ2-7 | 15 | TRBV3-1/TRBV3-2 | CASSLGLPTTYEQYF | TGTGCCAGCAGCCTGGGACTCCCGACGACCTACGAGCAGTACTTC
NA | NA | TRBJ1-2 | 16 | TRBV2 | CASSYYPRQAVYGYTF | TGTGCCAGCAGTTATTATCCAAGACAGGCTGTGTATGGCTACACCTTC
TRBD1 | NA | TRBJ2-7 | 15 | TRBV3-1/TRBV3-2 | CASSQDRDRTYEQYF | TGTGCCAGCAGCCAAGATCGGGACAGGACCTACGAGCAGTACTTC
TRBD2 | NA | TRBJ2-1 | 18 | TRBV3-1/TRBV3-2 | CASSLKTSGRAPYNEQFF | TGTGCCAGCAGCTTGAAGACTAGCGGGAGGGCCCCTTACAATGAGCAGTTCTTC
NA | NA | TRBJ2-2 | 12 | TRBV10-3 | CAISLNNGELFF | TGTGCCATCAGCCTTAACAACGGGGAGCTGTTTTTT
NA | NA | TRBJ2-1 | 12 | TRBV28 | CASRRPGNEQFF | TGTGCCAGCAGGCGACCAGGGAATGAGCAGTTCTTC
TRBD1 | once | TRBJ2-3 | 16 | TRBV27 | CASSPIRDRDSDTQYF | TGTGCCAGCAGTCCCATCCGGGACAGGGACTCAGATACGCAGTATTTT
TRBD1 | NA | TRBJ1-2 | 13 | TRBV6-5 | CASILTGSDGYTF | TGTGCCAGCATCTTGACAGGGTCGGACGGCTACACCTTC
NA | NA | TRBJ1-3 | 15 | TRBV9 | CASSGSGGSGNTIYF | TGTGCCAGCAGCGGCTCCGGGGGTTCTGGAAACACCATATATTTT
TRBD2 | NA | TRBJ2-7 | 16 | TRBV7-8 | CASSLTGGLSSYEQYF | TGTGCCAGCAGCCTCACGGGGGGGCTTAGCTCCTACGAGCAGTACTTC
TRBD1 | NA | TRBJ1-4 | 17 | TRBV7-2 | CASSLDGQGGPIEKLFF | TGTGCCAGCAGCTTAGATGGCCAGGGGGGACCTATTGAAAAACTGTTTTTT
NA | NA | TRBJ2-1 | 15 | TRBV15 | CATSREGAGYNEQFF | TGTGCCACCAGCAGAGAGGGGGCAGGGTACAATGAGCAGTTCTTC
TRBD1 | NA | TRBJ2-3 | 15 | TRBV5-4 | CASTGRQGGTDTQYF | TGTGCCAGCACCGGCCGACAGGGGGGCACAGATACGCAGTATTTT
TRBD1 | NA | TRBJ1-4 | 12 | TRBV19 | CASNAGGGKLFF | TGTGCCAGTAATGCAGGGGGAGGAAAACTGTTTTTT
TRBD2 | NA | TRBJ2-3 | 16 | TRBV19 | CASSVLAGFSTDTQYF | TGTGCCAGTAGTGTCCTAGCGGGCTTTAGCACAGATACGCAGTATTTT
TRBD1 | NA | TRBJ2-2 | 16 | TRBV2 | CASSEAQGVQTGELFF | TGTGCCAGCAGTGAAGCGCAGGGGGTTCAGACCGGGGAGCTGTTTTTT
TRBD2 | NA | TRBJ2-1 | 14 | TRBV30 | CAWSILSGSDEQFF | TGTGCCTGGAGTATTCTGAGCGGGAGCGATGAGCAGTTCTTC
NA | NA | TRBJ1-4 | 15 | TRBV9 | CASSPGGFGNEKLFF | TGTGCCAGCAGCCCTGGGGGGTTCGGTAATGAAAAACTGTTTTTT
NA | once | TRBJ2-3 | 16 | TRBV28 | CASSFEGEGRTDTQYF | TGTGCCAGCAGTTTTGAGGGGGAGGGCCGTACAGATACGCAGTATTTT
NA | once | TRBJ2-3 | 14 | TRBV7-2 | CASSPQGSSDTQYF | TGTGCCAGCAGCCCTCAGGGCTCCTCAGATACGCAGTATTTT
TRBD1 | NA | TRBJ2-4 | 14 | TRBV4-1 | CASSPRQGQNIQYF | TGCGCCAGCAGCCCCCGACAGGGCCAAAACATTCAGTACTTC